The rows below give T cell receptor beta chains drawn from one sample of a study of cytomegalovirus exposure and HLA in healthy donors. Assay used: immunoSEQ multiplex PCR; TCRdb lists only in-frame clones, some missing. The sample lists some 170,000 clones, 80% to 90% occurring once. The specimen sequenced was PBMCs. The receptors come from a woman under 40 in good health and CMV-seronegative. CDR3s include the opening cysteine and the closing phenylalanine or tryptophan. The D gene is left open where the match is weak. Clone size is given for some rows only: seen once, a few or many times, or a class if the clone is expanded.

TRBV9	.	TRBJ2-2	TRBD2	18	CASSVAVGGLANTGELFF	TGTGCCAGCAGCGTAGCGGTGGGGGGGTTGGCGAACACCGGGGAGCTGTTTTTT
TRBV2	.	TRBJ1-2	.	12	CASSPRGYGYTF	TGTGCCAGCAGTCCTAGGGGTTATGGCTACACCTTC
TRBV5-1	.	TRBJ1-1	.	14	CASSFGVGNTEAFF	TGCGCCAGCAGCTTCGGGGTGGGGAACACTGAAGCTTTCTTT
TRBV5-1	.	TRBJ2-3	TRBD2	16	CASSQTSGGISDTQYF	TGCGCCAGCAGCCAGACTAGCGGGGGAATATCAGATACGCAGTATTTT
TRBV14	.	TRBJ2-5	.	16	CASSQSTGWGEETQYF	TGTGCCAGCAGCCAATCCACAGGGTGGGGAGAAGAGACCCAGTACTTC
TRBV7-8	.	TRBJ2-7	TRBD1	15	CASSLVTGQANEQYF	TGTGCCAGCAGCTTAGTGACAGGGCAAGCTAACGAGCAGTACTTC
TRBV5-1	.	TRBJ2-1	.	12	CASSPGSNEQFF	TGCGCCAGCAGCCCGGGGTCCAATGAGCAGTTCTTC
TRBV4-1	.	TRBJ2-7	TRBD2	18	CASSHIIIGGAFIYEQYF	TGCGCCAGCAGCCACATCATAATCGGGGGGGCTTTTATCTACGAGCAGTACTTC
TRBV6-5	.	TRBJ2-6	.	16	CASSYGAVTGANVLTF	TGTGCCAGCAGTTACGGGGCTGTTACTGGGGCCAACGTCCTGACTTTC
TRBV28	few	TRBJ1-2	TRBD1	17	CASSQRFRGQKVYGYTF	TGTGCCAGCAGTCAAAGGTTCAGGGGGCAAAAAGTCTATGGCTACACCTTC
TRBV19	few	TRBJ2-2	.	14	CARGSPRNTGELFF	TGTGCCAGGGGGAGCCCGAGGAACACCGGGGAGCTGTTTTTT
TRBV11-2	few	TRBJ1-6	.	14	CASSLEGQNSPLHF	TGTGCCAGCAGCTTGGAGGGGCAAAATTCACCCCTCCACTTT
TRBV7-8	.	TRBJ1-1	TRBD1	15	CASSFYGTVNTEAFF	TGTGCCAGCAGCTTTTACGGGACAGTGAACACTGAAGCTTTCTTT
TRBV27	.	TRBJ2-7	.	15	CASNPFWRGPYEQYF	TGTGCCAGCAATCCGTTTTGGCGGGGGCCTTACGAGCAGTACTTC
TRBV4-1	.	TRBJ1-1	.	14	CASSQVGGAPEAFF	TGCGCCAGCAGCCAAGTCGGTGGGGCACCTGAAGCTTTCTTT
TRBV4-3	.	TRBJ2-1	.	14	CASSQRTETNEQFF	TGCGCCAGCAGCCAGAGGACAGAAACTAATGAGCAGTTCTTC
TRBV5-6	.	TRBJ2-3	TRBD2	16	CASSSIPGLATDTQYF	TGTGCCAGCAGCTCAATCCCGGGACTAGCAACCGATACGCAGTATTTT
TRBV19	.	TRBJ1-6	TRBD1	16	CASSTGTGERGSPLHF	TGTGCCAGTAGTACGGGGACAGGGGAACGGGGTTCACCCCTCCACTTT
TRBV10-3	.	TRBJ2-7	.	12	CAISEPGYEQYF	TGTGCCATCAGTGAGCCGGGCTACGAGCAGTACTTC
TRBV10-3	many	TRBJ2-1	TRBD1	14	CAIKPGGSYNEQFF	TGTGCCATCAAGCCAGGGGGCTCCTACAATGAGCAGTTCTTC
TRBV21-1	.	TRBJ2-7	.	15	CASISLTGGAYEQYF	TGTGCCAGCATCTCATTGACAGGGGGCGCGTACGAGCAGTACTTC
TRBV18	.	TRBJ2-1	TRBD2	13	CASSPLSGGEQFF	TGTGCCAGCTCACCACTCAGCGGGGGTGAGCAGTTCTTC
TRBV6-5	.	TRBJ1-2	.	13	CASSYVQSYGYTF	TGTGCCAGCAGTTACGTACAGAGCTATGGCTACACCTTC
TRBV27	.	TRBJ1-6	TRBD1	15	CASRPDRVGNSPLHF	TGTGCCAGCAGGCCCGACAGGGTAGGAAATTCACCCCTCCACTTT
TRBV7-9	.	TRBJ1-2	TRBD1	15	CASSEGRQGNYGYTF	TGTGCCAGCAGCGAAGGAAGACAGGGGAACTATGGCTACACCTTC
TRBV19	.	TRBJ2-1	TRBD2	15	CASDLAGGPYNEQFF	TGTGCCAGTGATCTAGCGGGGGGGCCCTACAATGAGCAGTTCTTC
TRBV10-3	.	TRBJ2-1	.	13	CAISEQGNNEQFF	TGTGCCATCAGTGAGCAGGGGAACAATGAGCAGTTCTTC
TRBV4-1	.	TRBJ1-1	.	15	CASSQLQSPNTEAFF	TGCGCCAGCAGCCAGCTACAGTCCCCTAACACTGAAGCTTTCTTT
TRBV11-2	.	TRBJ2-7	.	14	CASSQGGPVREQYF	TGTGCCAGCAGCCAAGGGGGACCAGTGCGCGAGCAGTACTTC
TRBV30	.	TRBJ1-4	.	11	CACTANEKLFF	TGTGCCTGTACGGCTAATGAAAAACTGTTTTTT
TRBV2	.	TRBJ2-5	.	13	CASSDVRAETQYF	TGTGCCAGCAGTGATGTCAGGGCGGAGACCCAGTACTTC
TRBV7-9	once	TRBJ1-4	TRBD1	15	CASSLGTGTEEKLFF	TGTGCCAGCAGCTTAGGGACAGGGACAGAGGAAAAACTGTTTTTT
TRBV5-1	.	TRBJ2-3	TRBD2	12	CASGEGADTQYF	TGCGCCAGCGGGGAGGGCGCAGATACGCAGTATTTT
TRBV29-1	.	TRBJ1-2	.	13	CSVREASNYGYTF	TGCAGCGTTCGCGAGGCCTCTAACTATGGCTACACCTTC
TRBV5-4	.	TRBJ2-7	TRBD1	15	CASEDFGRGPVEQYF	TGTGCCAGCGAGGATTTTGGCAGGGGGCCGGTCGAGCAGTACTTC
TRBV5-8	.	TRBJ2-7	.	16	CASSLYQGFVGYEQYF	TGTGCCAGCAGCCTCTACCAGGGGTTCGTGGGATACGAGCAGTACTTC
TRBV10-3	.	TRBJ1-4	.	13	CAISVGAGEKLFF	TGTGCCATCAGTGTTGGGGCTGGGGAAAAACTGTTTTTT
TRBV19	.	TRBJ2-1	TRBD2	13	CASSNTGGGECFF	TGTGCCAGTAGCAACACGGGGGGGGGCGAATGTTTCTTC
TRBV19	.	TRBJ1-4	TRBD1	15	CASSPRDRGNEKLFF	TGTGCCAGTAGTCCCCGGGACAGGGGTAATGAAAAACTGTTTTTT
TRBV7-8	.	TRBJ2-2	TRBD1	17	CASSQRTGEFILGELFF	TGTGCCAGCAGCCAGCGGACAGGGGAGTTTATTCTTGGGGAGCTGTTTTTT
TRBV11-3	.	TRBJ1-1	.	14	CASSLGSGNTEAFF	TGTGCCAGCAGCTTAGGCAGTGGGAACACTGAAGCTTTCTTT
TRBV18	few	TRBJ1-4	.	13	CASSPRGLEKLFF	TGTGCCAGCTCACCACGAGGGCTTGAAAAACTGTTTTTT
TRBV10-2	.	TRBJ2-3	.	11	CATLQADTQYF	TGCGCCACCCTACAGGCAGATACGCAGTATTTT
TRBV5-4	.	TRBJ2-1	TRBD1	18	CASSLGGSGTGAHNEQFF	TGTGCCAGCAGCTTGGGTGGTTCGGGGACAGGGGCCCACAATGAGCAGTTCTTC
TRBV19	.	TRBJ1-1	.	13	CASSISISTEAFF	TGTGCCAGTAGTATATCAATTTCCACTGAAGCTTTCTTT
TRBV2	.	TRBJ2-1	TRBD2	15	CASSAFSGGANEQFF	TGTGCCAGCAGTGCGTTCAGCGGGGGAGCTAATGAGCAGTTCTTC
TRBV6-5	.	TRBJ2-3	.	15	CASSSTVSGTDTQYF	TGTGCCAGCAGTTCAACTGTTTCGGGCACAGATACGCAGTATTTT
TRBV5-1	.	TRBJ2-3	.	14	CASSLSQSTDTQYF	TGCGCCAGCAGCTTGTCACAGAGCACAGATACGCAGTATTTT
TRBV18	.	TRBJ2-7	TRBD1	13	CASSTGQEYEQYF	TGTGCCAGCTCAACAGGACAGGAATACGAGCAGTACTTC
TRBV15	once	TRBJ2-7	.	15	CATSRERGNSYEQYF	TGTGCCACCAGCAGAGAACGAGGAAACTCCTACGAGCAGTACTTC
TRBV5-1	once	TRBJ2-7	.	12	CASSLDGSEQYF	TGCGCCAGCAGCTTGGATGGGAGCGAGCAGTACTTC